These T cell receptor beta chains were read from a single sample in a study of siplizumab effects on memory and regulatory T cells. TCRdb's table, derived via immunoSEQ multiplex PCR, lists solely in-frame clones and lacks some. Of more than 90,000 clones in the sample, over 90% were seen once. Sequencing was done on a sample of non-Treg CD4+ T cells sorted from blood. All receptors derive from a human donor in good health. The CDR3 runs from the conserved cysteine through the conserved F or W. A D gene is named only where the DNA matches it firmly. Clone size is stated in some rows and not others, as once, few, many or a class when expanded.

>TRBJ2-4|.|TRBV19|.
CASSPRNLPKNIQYF
TGTGCCAGTAGTCCTAGGAATTTGCCAAAAAACATTCAGTACTTC
>TRBJ2-4|TRBD1|TRBV11-2|.
CASRKTGIHIQYF
TGTGCCAGCAGGAAGACAGGGATACACATTCAGTACTTC
>TRBJ2-7|TRBD2|TRBV7-6|.
CASSLNAGGTYEQYF
TGTGCCAGCAGCTTAAATGCGGGAGGGACCTACGAGCAGTACTTC
>TRBJ2-1|TRBD2|TRBV19|.
CASRSSGRVNEQFF
TGTGCCAGTAGATCTAGCGGGAGGGTAAATGAGCAGTTCTTC
>TRBJ2-1|TRBD1|TRBV7-9|.
CASSTGQDGDEQFF
TGTGCCAGCAGCACGGGACAGGACGGGGATGAGCAGTTCTTC
>TRBJ1-2|TRBD1|TRBV30|.
CAWKLDRGFYGYTF
TGTGCCTGGAAGTTGGACAGGGGTTTCTATGGCTACACCTTC
>TRBJ1-4|.|TRBV14|.
CASSNRAEKLFF
TGTGCCAGCAGCAACAGGGCCGAAAAACTGTTTTTT
>TRBJ1-2|.|TRBV30|.
CAWSGGSYYGYTF
TGTGCCTGGAGTGGGGGGAGCTACTATGGCTACACCTTC
>TRBJ2-1|.|TRBV7-9|.
CASSLLRRNPDEQFF
TGTGCCAGCAGCTTACTACGACGAAACCCTGATGAGCAGTTCTTC
>TRBJ2-7|.|TRBV19|.
CASSTGPSSYEQYF
TGTGCCAGTAGTACCGGGCCATCCTCCTACGAGCAGTACTTC
>TRBJ2-5|TRBD2|TRBV28|.
CASKRGAGLAEETQYF
TGTGCCAGCAAGAGAGGAGCCGGACTAGCGGAGGAGACCCAGTACTTC
>TRBJ2-7|.|TRBV27|few
CATTPGPLHEQYF
TGTGCCACCACTCCCGGACCGCTCCACGAGCAGTACTTC
>TRBJ2-5|.|TRBV6-1|.
CASSITGKETQYF
TGTGCCAGCAGTATAACAGGGAAAGAGACCCAGTACTTC
>TRBJ2-3|TRBD1|TRBV7-2|.
CASSRTGTGGDTQYF
TGTGCCAGCAGCAGAACCGGGACAGGGGGAGATACGCAGTATTTT
>TRBJ1-1|TRBD1|TRBV10-3|.
CAISGDRYRWNTEAFF
TGTGCCATCAGCGGGGACAGGTATAGATGGAACACTGAAGCTTTCTTT
>TRBJ2-3|.|TRBV9|.
CASSVGGSPPDTQYF
TGTGCCAGCAGCGTAGGGGGCAGCCCCCCAGATACGCAGTATTTT
>TRBJ2-5|.|TRBV7-2|.
CASSFGGGHQETQYF
TGTGCCAGCAGCTTCGGCGGGGGCCACCAAGAGACCCAGTACTTC
>TRBJ2-7|TRBD1|TRBV15|.
CATRLAAGGIDEQYF
TGTGCCACCAGATTGGCGGCAGGGGGCATCGACGAGCAGTACTTC
>TRBJ1-5|.|TRBV13|.
CASSSRRGQPQHF
TGTGCCAGCAGCTCAAGGCGGGGTCAGCCCCAGCATTTT
>TRBJ2-7|TRBD1|TRBV23-1|.
CAGSPATGGKYEQYF
TGCGCCGGCAGTCCAGCGACAGGGGGGAAGTACGAGCAGTACTTC
>TRBJ1-1|.|TRBV5-8|.
CASSLAEVNTEAFF
TGTGCCAGCAGCTTGGCGGAGGTGAACACTGAAGCTTTCTTT
>TRBJ1-2|TRBD1|TRBV10-3|.
CAIRRTGGGYTF
TGTGCCATCAGAAGGACAGGCGGGGGCTACACCTTC
>TRBJ2-7|TRBD1|TRBV6-6|.
CASRSPGQGLSEQYF
TGTGCCAGCAGGTCTCCGGGACAGGGCCTTTCGGAGCAGTACTTC
>TRBJ2-6|.|TRBV28|.
CASSYTGSGANVLTF
TGTGCCAGCAGTTACACAGGGTCTGGGGCCAACGTCCTGACTTTC
>TRBJ2-3|TRBD1|TRBV7-3|.
CASSLRTGKADTQYF
TGTGCCAGCAGCCTGCGGACAGGGAAGGCAGATACGCAGTATTTT
>TRBJ2-7|.|TRBV2|.
CASSGTAPSYEQYF
TGTGCCAGCAGTGGGACAGCCCCCTCCTACGAGCAGTACTTC
>TRBJ2-5|TRBD2|TRBV15|.
CATSSGDGRPETQYF
TGTGCCACCTCATCGGGAGACGGGAGGCCAGAGACCCAGTACTTC
>TRBJ1-5|.|TRBV6-6|.
CASSRDNQPQHF
TGTGCCAGCAGCCGAGACAATCAGCCCCAGCATTTT
>TRBJ2-1|.|TRBV5-1|.
CASSLRTANYNEQFF
TGCGCCAGCAGCCTCCGGACAGCAAACTACAATGAGCAGTTCTTC
>TRBJ1-1|TRBD1|TRBV11-3|.
CASSLGSGRGHAFF
TGTGCCAGCAGCTTAGGAAGCGGCAGGGGGCATGCTTTCTTT
>TRBJ2-7|.|TRBV14|.
CASSHLGYDEQYF
TGTGCCAGCAGCCACCTAGGGTACGACGAGCAGTACTTC
>TRBJ2-2|.|TRBV30|.
CAWSPQVRGELFF
TGTGCCTGGAGTCCCCAGGTTCGGGGGGAGCTGTTTTTT
>TRBJ1-4|.|TRBV4-2|.
CASSQQSGTENEKLFF
TGTGCCAGCAGCCAACAATCCGGGACGGAGAATGAAAAACTGTTTTTT
>TRBJ2-3|.|TRBV5-4|.
CASSFPGRPITDTQYF
TGTGCCAGCAGCTTTCCCGGGCGGCCCATCACAGATACGCAGTATTTT
>TRBJ2-6|TRBD2|TRBV28|.
CASSFREGRAGANVLTF
TGTGCCAGCAGTTTCCGGGAGGGCCGCGCTGGGGCCAACGTCCTGACTTTC
>TRBJ2-1|TRBD2|TRBV9|.
CASSEHSGTSGRNEQFF
TGTGCCAGCAGCGAGCACTCAGGGACTAGCGGGAGAAATGAGCAGTTCTTC
>TRBJ2-5|.|TRBV12-5|.
CASGFTRGETQYF
TGTGCTAGTGGTTTTACAAGGGGGGAGACCCAGTACTTC
>TRBJ2-1|TRBD2|TRBV6-5|.
CASTGTSGSINEQFF
TGTGCCAGCACCGGGACTAGCGGGAGCATAAATGAGCAGTTCTTC
>TRBJ2-3|.|TRBV18|.
CASSAALQLYSTDTQYF
TGTGCCAGCTCGGCAGCCCTTCAGCTGTATAGCACAGATACGCAGTATTTT
>TRBJ2-7|TRBD1|TRBV30|.
CAWNTGVHEQYF
TGTGCCTGGAATACAGGGGTACACGAGCAGTACTTC
>TRBJ2-7|TRBD2|TRBV28|.
CASSRGGIYEQYF
TGTGCCAGCAGTCGGGGAGGGATTTACGAGCAGTACTTC
>TRBJ1-1|.|TRBV2|.
CASSDEGWAEAFF
TGTGCCAGCAGTGATGAGGGTTGGGCTGAAGCTTTCTTT
>TRBJ2-2|.|TRBV6-5|.
CASRLTGELFF
TGTGCCAGCAGATTAACCGGGGAGCTGTTTTTT
>TRBJ1-3|TRBD1|TRBV7-9|.
CASSRTGTGENTIYF
TGTGCCAGCAGTAGGACCGGGACAGGGGAAAACACCATATATTTT
>TRBJ2-7|TRBD1|TRBV2|few
CASTNTGTGAYEQYF
TGTGCCAGCACAAACACCGGGACAGGGGCCTACGAGCAGTACTTC
>TRBJ2-2|TRBD2|TRBV7-2|.
CASSLVILAGGNTGELFF
TGTGCCAGCAGCTTAGTGATCTTAGCGGGAGGGAACACCGGGGAGCTGTTTTTT
>TRBJ2-7|.|TRBV6-1|.
CASSEGGIWSYEQYF
TGTGCCAGCAGTGAAGGTGGTATATGGAGCTACGAGCAGTACTTC
>TRBJ2-1|TRBD2|TRBV5-4|.
CASSGGLAVINEQFF
TGTGCCAGCAGCGGGGGACTAGCGGTTATTAATGAGCAGTTCTTC
>TRBJ2-7|TRBD2|TRBV5-1|.
CASSLWTSGSGTYEQYF
TGCGCCAGCAGCTTGTGGACTAGCGGGAGCGGTACATACGAGCAGTACTTC
>TRBJ1-2|.|TRBV5-8|.
CASSSDATGGNYGYTF
TGTGCCAGCAGCTCTGACGCGACTGGGGGGAACTATGGCTACACCTTC
>TRBJ2-2|.|TRBV5-1|.
CASSLFPGDTGELFF
TGCGCCAGCAGCTTGTTTCCAGGGGACACCGGGGAGCTGTTTTTT
>TRBJ2-7|.|TRBV27|.
CASSLRRAYEQYF
TGTGCCAGCAGTTTACGGCGGGCCTACGAGCAGTACTTC
>TRBJ2-7|.|TRBV7-2|.
CASSTDTRYEQYF
TGTGCCAGCAGCACTGACACCCGCTACGAGCAGTACTTC
>TRBJ1-2|.|TRBV5-5|.
CASSLVSGDGYTF
TGTGCCAGCAGCTTGGTATCGGGTGATGGCTACACCTTC